These T cell receptor beta chains were read from a single sample in a study of vaccination and CD4 T cells after COVID-19. MiXCR, run by TCRdb on the PCR reads, gives a single entry per CDR3 protein. The table records fewer than 10,000 distinct CDR3 sequences, about 32% of them present only once. These receptors have no known antigen. Source material: CD4+ T cells from blood, cultured in vitro. These receptors were obtained from a human donor in good health. Each CDR3 is given with its conserved first and last residue. D genes are given only for firm matches. Expanded clones get a size class; other rows say once, few or many, or leave the size out.

clone size | J gene | D gene | V gene | CDR3 DNA | CDR3 protein
NA | TRBJ2-3 | NA | TRBV20-1 | TGCAGTGCTAGAGATCACAAGGGAGCAGATACGCAGTATTTT | CSARDHKGADTQYF
few | TRBJ2-3 | TRBD1 | TRBV19 | TGTGCCAGTAGTATCAGTCAGGGGGGCACAGATACGCAGTATTTT | CASSISQGGTDTQYF
NA | TRBJ2-3 | NA | TRBV19 | TGTGCCAGTAGTATATTTGGCAGCAAGACTAGCACAGATACGCAGTATTTT | CASSIFGSKTSTDTQYF
NA | TRBJ2-1 | NA | TRBV24-1 | TGTGCCACCAGTGATTTTCGGGGGGCAAGTGAGCAGTTCTTC | CATSDFRGASEQFF
few | TRBJ2-5 | NA | TRBV25-1 | TGTGCCAGCAGTGAATCAGGAATCCAAGAGACCCAGTACTTC | CASSESGIQETQYF
few | TRBJ1-5 | NA | TRBV19 | TGTGCCAGTAGTAATAGGGAGAATCAGCCCCAGCATTTT | CASSNRENQPQHF
NA | TRBJ2-7 | TRBD2 | TRBV6-2/TRBV6-3 | TGTGCCAGCAGTTACGGGACTAGCGGGTACGAGCAGTACTTC | CASSYGTSGYEQYF
few | TRBJ2-1 | TRBD2 | TRBV10-3 | TGTGCCATCAGTGAAAGGGACTATGAAGGGCAGTTCTTC | CAISERDYEGQFF
NA | TRBJ2-4 | NA | TRBV20-1 | TGCAGTGCTAGAGACAAACTTAAAAACATTCAGTACTTC | CSARDKLKNIQYF
NA | TRBJ1-5 | TRBD1 | TRBV18 | TGTGCCAGCTCACCCGGGACAGAGGACAGTCAGCCCCAGCATTTT | CASSPGTEDSQPQHF
NA | TRBJ1-1 | NA | TRBV28 | TGTGCCAGTATGGGCCAGATCATGAACACTGAAGCTTTCTTT | CASMGQIMNTEAFF
NA | TRBJ2-1 | NA | TRBV27 | TGTGCCAGCAGTTCCCCTAGGGCTGGCGGGAATGAGCAGTTCTTC | CASSSPRAGGNEQFF
NA | TRBJ2-7 | NA | TRBV6-2/TRBV6-3 | TGTGCCAGCAGTAACAGGGCGCTCTCCTACGAGCAGTACTTC | CASSNRALSYEQYF
medium-sized | TRBJ2-5 | TRBD1 | TRBV7-7 | TGTGCTAGCAGCTTAGGTACAGGGGTAATGGAGACCCAGTACTTC | CASSLGTGVMETQYF
NA | TRBJ1-5 | NA | TRBV28 | TGTGCCAGCAGTCCCCGGGGGGGGTCAAATCAGCCCCAGCATTTT | CASSPRGGSNQPQHF
few | TRBJ1-2 | NA | TRBV29-1 | TGCAGCGTTGCCCAGGGAGGATTGGGCTACACCTTC | CSVAQGGLGYTF
NA | TRBJ2-5 | TRBD1 | TRBV7-6 | TGTGCCAGCAGCTTAGCCCAGGGGGCGTTGGAGACCCAGTACTTC | CASSLAQGALETQYF
NA | TRBJ1-2 | NA | TRBV2 | TGTGCCAGCCGAAAAGATAGTGGGCTCCGGGTGTGGGATGGCTACACCTTC | CASRKDSGLRVWDGYTF
NA | TRBJ2-3 | TRBD2 | TRBV10-3 | TGTGCCTCCGGGGCGAGCGGGAGGAGTACAGATACGCAGTATTTT | CASGASGRSTDTQYF
NA | TRBJ1-1 | TRBD1 | TRBV10-3 | TGTGCCACCTTCGGCAGGGCGCAGGGGGGAGCTTTCTTT | CATFGRAQGGAFF
NA | TRBJ1-1 | NA | TRBV7-3 | TGTGCCAGCAGCGCAACAGGGAGGGGTACTGAAGCTTTCTTT | CASSATGRGTEAFF